These 32 T cell receptor beta chains share one sample of origin, sequenced in a study of CD8 T cells in ankylosing spondylitis. TCRdb reprocessed the 5' RACE reads via MiXCR and lists one record per CDR3 protein. The data contain fewer than 200,000 distinct CDR3 sequences, around 18% of them singletons. Sequencing used blood, either unsorted or a sorted T cell fraction (not recorded which). These receptors all come from a male donor with ankylosing spondylitis or in good health (not recorded which).

This clonotype was detected only a few times. The genes are TRBV7-9 and TRBJ2-6, with D perhaps given as TRBD1 or TRBD2 (6 bases each). The CDR3 loop spans 15 amino acids. Germline lookup yields CDR1 SEHNR and CDR2 FQNEAQ (reference sequence). V was shortened by 1 base and J by 4 bases, with 8 bases between the two germline ends. The CDR3 sequence is CASSLGGAGANVLTF. CDR3 bases: TGTGCCAGCAGCTTAGGGGGGGCCGGGGCCAACGTCCTGACTTTC. The variable domain in full, with the rest retrieved from reference TRBV7-9 and TRBJ2-6, is DTGVSQNPRHKITKRGQNVTFRCDPISEHNRLYWYRQTLGQGPEFLTYFQNEAQLEKSRLLSDRFSAERPKGSFSTLEIQRTEQGDSAMYLCASSLGGAGANVLTFGAGSRLTVL.

On this clonotype: The junction does not match germline at one end; this may be a read error. The chain recombines TRBV7-8 with TRBJ2-3; 10 bases fit TRBD2. CDR3 size: 15 residues. The germline CDR1 and CDR2 sequences are SGHVS and FQNEAQ. DNA of the CDR3: TGTGCCGGCAGCGTGACTAGCGGGCCCACAGATACGCAGTATTTT. Amino acids: CAGSVTSGPTDTQYF.

This chain uses TRBV5-1 with TRBJ2-5, with D perhaps given as TRBD1 or TRBD2 (5 bases each). V was trimmed by 3 bases and J by 4 bases, leaving 10 bases between them. The CDR3 contains 13 residues. Germline V gene lookup returns CDR1 SGHRS and CDR2 YFSETQ. The CDR3 spells CASSWDGGETQYF. For the CDR3, the DNA is TGCGCCAGCAGCTGGGACGGTGGAGAGACCCAGTACTTC. The variable domain in full, completed from reference TRBV5-1 and TRBJ2-5, reads KAGVTQTPRYLIKTRGQQVTLSCSPISGHRSVSWYQQTPGQGLQFLFEYFSETQRNKGNFPGRFSGRQFSNSRSEMNVSTLELGDSALYLCASSWDGGETQYFGPGTRLLVL.

This chain uses TRBV24-1 with TRBJ2-6; D is unresolved. The CDR3 contains 16 residues. V was trimmed by 1 base and J by 4 bases, leaving 10 bases between them. Germline CDR1 KGHDR, CDR2 SFDVKD. CDR3 DNA: TGTGCCACCAGTGATTTTATAGGGTCAGGGGCCAACGTCCTGACTTTC. Protein sequence: CATSDFIGSGANVLTF.

The chain is built from TRBV11-2 and TRBJ2-1; 13 positions agree with TRBD2. V lost 5 bases to trimming and J lost 8 bases; unmatched junction nucleotides: 18. CDR3 size: 19 residues. CDR1 and CDR2 (germline): SGHAT, FQNNGV. CDR3 residues: CASSDTRLAGGRAYDEQFF. The CDR3 DNA reads TGTGCCAGCAGCGACACCCGACTAGCGGGGGGACGGGCTTATGATGAGCAGTTCTTC.

This clonotype was seen more than once but under ten times. This sequence joins TRBV19 and TRBJ2-6; a possible D gene is TRBD2 (5 bases). V was cut by 8 bases and J by 0 bases, with 11 bases left in between. The germline gives CDR1 LNHDA, CDR2 SQIVND (reference sequence). The CDR3 is made up of 15 amino acids. The CDR3 sequence: CASDAGRSGANVLTF. The DNA for the CDR3 is TGTGCCAGTGATGCGGGCCGCTCTGGGGCCAACGTCCTGACTTTC.

This sequence joins TRBV7-7 and TRBJ2-2; no definite D call. Trimming cost V 1 base and J 2 bases, with 8 bases left between them. The CDR3 is 15 amino acids. Germline V gives CDR1 SSHAT, CDR2 FNYEAQ (reference sequence). CDR3 DNA: TGTGCCAGCAGCTTAGTGTCCACTAACACCGGGGAGCTGTTTTTT. It translates to CASSLVSTNTGELFF.

This clonotype was picked up many times. The V gene is TRBV20-1, the J gene TRBJ2-7; TRBD1 agrees at 7 bases. V lost 0 bases to trimming and J lost 0 bases; unmatched junction nucleotides: 5. The CDR3 loop spans 15 amino acids. The V gene's germline CDR1 is DFQATT and CDR2 SNEGSKA (reference sequence). This CDR3 reads CSARDGDRLSYEQYF. For the CDR3, the DNA is TGCAGTGCTAGAGATGGGGACAGACTCTCCTACGAGCAGTACTTC.

This clonotype was detected many times. The chain has TRBV20-1 and TRBJ2-1; D call uncertain. The germline V and J ends were trimmed by 1 base and 4 bases, with 29 bases remaining between them. There are 20 residues in the CDR3. Germline V gene sequence: CDR1 DFQATT, CDR2 SNEGSKA (reference sequence). The DNA for the CDR3 is TGCAGTGCTAGAGTAAACCCCAGCGCCAACCTTCTCCGGGCTTACAATGAGCAGTTCTTC. Amino acid sequence: CSARVNPSANLLRAYNEQFF.

There are many counts of this clonotype. The chain has TRBV20-1 and TRBJ2-7; no reliable D call. Trimming cost V 6 bases and J 5 bases, with 14 bases left between them. This CDR3 has 12 residues. The germline V gene encodes CDR1 DFQATT and CDR2 SNEGSKA (reference sequence). The CDR3 coding sequence is TGCAGTGCGCAGCGTGGGGTTAACGAGCAGTACTTC. It encodes CSAQRGVNEQYF.

This clonotype was observed at least ten times. The rearrangement joins TRBV28 to TRBJ2-1; D gene ambiguous. Trimming stripped 3 bases from V and 10 bases from J, with 10 bases between. Germline V gene sequence: CDR1 MDHEN, CDR2 SYDVKM. The CDR3 loop spans 12 amino acids. Written as DNA, the CDR3 is TGTGCCAGCAGTTTGGCTACGGAGGAGCAGTTCTTC. It translates to CASSLATEEQFF.

This clonotype occurred many times. The rearrangement links TRBV4-1 to TRBJ2-2; D is possibly TRBD1 or TRBD2 (5 bases each). The CDR3 runs to 15 residues. Germline-derived CDR1 and CDR2 are MGHRA and YSYEKL. The V and J ends lost 1 base and 4 bases respectively, with 10 bases between them. The CDR3: CASSQGGLLTGELFF. CDR3 sequence (DNA): TGCGCCAGCAGCCAAGGGGGGTTACTCACCGGGGAGCTGTTTTTT.

The gene calls are TRBV5-6 and TRBJ1-2; D is perhaps TRBD1 (5 bases). This CDR3 contains 12 residues. Looked up from germline, CDR1 is SGHDT and CDR2 is YYEEEE. V lost 1 base and J lost 8, with 9 bases in between. The CDR3 DNA reads as TGTGCCAGCAGCTTGAGCAGGGACGGCTACACCTTC. Encoded protein: CASSLSRDGYTF.

Regarding this clonotype: This may stem from a read error, because a much larger clone lies one nucleotide away. Here the CDR3 reads CSASGGDNQDGYTF. In nucleotides, the CDR3 is TGCAGTGCCTCAGGTGGGGACAACCAGGATGGCTACACCTTC. The V gene is TRBV20-1, the J gene TRBJ1-2; tentatively, D is TRBD1 (6 bases). Germline-derived CDR1 and CDR2 are DFQATT and SNEGSKA (reference sequence). V lost 6 bases, J lost 6 bases, and 20 bases lay in between. The CDR3 has 14 amino acids.

This clonotype was seen a few times. The rearrangement links TRBV7-9 to TRBJ1-1, with D perhaps matching TRBD1 (5 bases). The CDR3 consists of 13 residues. Germline V gene data show CDR1 as SEHNR and CDR2 as FQNEAQ (reference sequence). V lost 5 bases, J lost 0 bases, and 7 bases lay in between. The CDR3 sequence is CASSTGLNTEAFF. DNA of the CDR3: TGTGCCAGCAGCACAGGTTTGAACACTGAAGCTTTCTTT.

This clonotype has ten or more counts. V gene TRBV5-1 combines with J gene TRBJ2-2; D uncertain. With 0 bases removed from V and 2 bases from J, the gap between germline ends came to 8 bases. This CDR3 contains 15 residues. Germline CDR1 is SGHRS and CDR2 is YFSETQ. The CDR3 nucleotides read TGCGCCAGCAGCTTGGCGCAGAGTAACACCGGGGAGCTGTTTTTT. Protein: CASSLAQSNTGELFF.

In its sample, this clonotype was seen many times. The chain links TRBV3-1 to TRBJ2-1; D not certain. The CDR3 contains 12 residues. Trimming left V 0 bases short and J 10 bases short, with 7 bases between. Germline values: CDR1 LGHDT, CDR2 YNNKEL (reference sequence). The CDR3 here is CASSQESWEQFF. The CDR3 DNA follows: TGTGCCAGCAGCCAAGAGTCGTGGGAGCAGTTCTTC.

This clonotype was counted a few times. The chain combines TRBV20-1 with TRBJ2-7, with 8 bases that match TRBD2. The germline gives CDR1 DFQATT, CDR2 SNEGSKA (reference sequence). This CDR3 is built from 15 residues. Trimming removed 5 bases from V and 3 bases from J; junction bases left unmatched: 12. The CDR3 coding sequence is TGCAGTGCTCCCCCGGCAGCGGGAGCTTTCTACGAGCAGTACTTC. Translating gives CSAPPAAGAFYEQYF.

This clonotype was observed at least ten times. The chain couples TRBV20-1 to TRBJ2-2; D not certain. The V end was cut by 2 bases, the J end by 4 bases, with 8 bases between. CDR3 length: 13 residues. CDR1 is DFQATT and CDR2 is SNEGSKA in the germline V gene (reference sequence). CDR3 region: CSARLGSTGELFF. For the CDR3, the DNA is TGCAGTGCTAGATTAGGGTCCACCGGGGAGCTGTTTTTT.

This chain joins TRBV2 and TRBJ1-1, with a possible D match to TRBD1 (5 bases). This CDR3 spans 14 amino acids. The V end lost 8 bases, the J end lost 1 base, and 14 bases lay between the germline ends. Germline CDR1 reads SNHLY; CDR2 reads FYNNEI. DNA of the CDR3: TGTGCCAGCCAAGAAGGACACACGAACACTGAAGCTTTCTTT. Its translation is CASQEGHTNTEAFF.

This clonotype was picked up a small number of times. V gene TRBV5-1 combines with J gene TRBJ2-3, with 7 nucleotides matching TRBD2. The CDR3 has 14 amino acids. Per the germline V gene, CDR1 is SGHRS and CDR2 is YFSETQ. The ends lost 5 bases at V and 5 bases at J; junction bases unmatched: 8. The DNA of the CDR3 is TGCGCCAGCAGAAGTGGGAGGGCCCTAGATACGCAGTATTTT. The encoded protein is CASRSGRALDTQYF. Looking up the rest from reference TRBV5-1 and TRBJ2-3 gives the full variable domain: KAGVTQTPRYLIKTRGQQVTLSCSPISGHRSVSWYQQTPGQGLQFLFEYFSETQRNKGNFPGRFSGRQFSNSRSEMNVSTLELGDSALYLCASRSGRALDTQYFGPGTRLTVL.

This clonotype occurred a few times. The chain uses TRBV20-1 and TRBJ2-5; unclear D gene. This CDR3 contains 11 residues. Between the trimmed V and J ends, which lost 4 bases and 5 bases, there was a span of 8 bases. The germline V gene encodes CDR1 DFQATT and CDR2 SNEGSKA (reference sequence). CDR3 residues: CSAKYGETQYF. DNA for the CDR3: TGCAGTGCTAAATACGGGGAGACCCAGTACTTC.

The chain links TRBV19 to TRBJ1-5; perhaps TRBD1 as D (6 bases). Trimming removed 4 bases from V and 5 bases from J, with 9 bases in between. The length of the CDR3 is 13 residues. The germline V gene has CDR1 LNHDA and CDR2 SQIVND (reference sequence). The CDR3 protein is CASSTGGDQPQHF. CDR3 nucleotide sequence: TGTGCCAGTAGTACCGGGGGCGATCAGCCCCAGCATTTT.

This clonotype was observed many times. The chain uses TRBV7-2 and TRBJ2-2, with a tentative D call TRBD1 (5 bases). V lost 2 bases and J 9 bases, leaving 7 bases between the germline ends. CDR3 size: 12 residues. The V gene's germline CDR1 is SGHTA and CDR2 FQGNSA. Written as DNA, the CDR3 is TGTGCCAGCAGCTTACAGGGTTGGGAGCTGTTTTTT. It is translated as CASSLQGWELFF. Full variable domain (outside the CDR3, taken from reference TRBV7-2 and TRBJ2-2): GAGVSQSPSNKVTEKGKDVELRCDPISGHTALYWYRQSLGQGLEFLIYFQGNSAPDKSGLPSDRFSAERTGGSVSTLTIQRTQQEDSAVYLCASSLQGWELFFGEGSRLTVL.

The chain joins TRBV3-1 to TRBJ2-1; D unresolved. The germline CDR1 and CDR2 sequences are LGHDT and YNNKEL (reference sequence). V was pared by 2 bases and J by 7 bases, with 3 bases between. The CDR3 is made up of 11 amino acids. The chain's CDR3 is CASSQQNEQFF. The CDR3 DNA is TGTGCCAGCAGCCAACAGAATGAGCAGTTCTTC.

The table lists this clonotype with many counts. The chain is built from TRBV5-1 and TRBJ1-2; D is uncertain. V dropped 0 bases and J dropped 2 bases, with 8 bases sitting between them. In germline, CDR1 is SGHRS, CDR2 YFSETQ. This CDR3 spans 14 amino acids. The chain's CDR3 is CASSLVVGNYGYTF. In DNA form, the CDR3 reads TGCGCCAGCAGCTTGGTGGTAGGGAACTATGGCTACACCTTC. Complete variable domain (other parts from reference TRBV5-1 and TRBJ1-2): KAGVTQTPRYLIKTRGQQVTLSCSPISGHRSVSWYQQTPGQGLQFLFEYFSETQRNKGNFPGRFSGRQFSNSRSEMNVSTLELGDSALYLCASSLVVGNYGYTFGSGTRLTVV.

This clonotype has more than one count but fewer than ten. The chain couples TRBV7-9 to TRBJ2-1; D is unresolved. The CDR3 has 12 amino acids. Trimming pared 5 bases from V and 8 bases from J, leaving 10 bases between. Germline CDR1 is SEHNR and CDR2 is FQNEAQ (reference sequence). The DNA for the CDR3 is TGTGCCAGCAGCGTAGTGGCGTATGAGCAGTTCTTC. It yields the protein CASSVVAYEQFF. The full variable domain, rest sourced from reference TRBV7-9 and TRBJ2-1, is DTGVSQNPRHKITKRGQNVTFRCDPISEHNRLYWYRQTLGQGPEFLTYFQNEAQLEKSRLLSDRFSAERPKGSFSTLEIQRTEQGDSAMYLCASSVVAYEQFFGPGTRLTVL.

This clonotype has ten or more counts. The chain is built from TRBV6-2 or TRBV6-3 and TRBJ2-2, with D unresolved. Germline V gives CDR1 MNHEY, CDR2 SVGEGT. The CDR3 totals 11 residues. V was trimmed by 6 bases and J by 4 bases, leaving 3 bases between them. The CDR3 DNA follows: TGTGCCAGCAGGACCACCGGGGAGCTGTTTTTT. This codes for CASRTTGELFF.

This clonotype was seen at least ten times. The chain recombines TRBV20-1 with TRBJ1-2; no reliable D call. V lost 1 base, J lost 8 bases, and 11 bases lay in between. This CDR3 has 12 residues. Germline V gene data show CDR1 as DFQATT and CDR2 as SNEGSKA (reference sequence). CDR3 loop: CSARGDLGGYTF. Here the CDR3 DNA reads TGCAGTGCTAGAGGGGATTTGGGCGGCTACACCTTC.

This clonotype appeared a few times. The genes are TRBV27 and TRBJ2-7; 7 bases align to TRBD2. V shed 3 bases and J 3 bases; nucleotides not matched to a gene: 2. The CDR3 length is 13 residues. The germline CDR1 and CDR2 sequences are MNHEY and SMNVEV (reference sequence). The CDR3 protein is CASSFLADYEQYF. CDR3 sequence (DNA): TGTGCCAGCAGTTTCCTAGCGGACTACGAGCAGTACTTC.

This clonotype was observed a handful of times. The chain recombines TRBV2 with TRBJ1-5, with TRBD1 matching 11 bases. This CDR3 has 16 residues. Germline values: CDR1 SNHLY, CDR2 FYNNEI. V lost 3 bases and J lost 6; bases outside the gene matches: 7. This CDR3 reads CASSEGQGGNRQPQHF. The DNA of the CDR3 is TGTGCCAGCAGTGAGGGACAGGGGGGAAATCGTCAGCCCCAGCATTTT.

The chain links TRBV6-5 to TRBJ2-5; tentative D call: TRBD2 (5 bases). Germline V gene lookup returns CDR1 MNHEY and CDR2 SVGAGI. The CDR3 is 11 residues long. With 11 bases removed from V and 5 bases from J, the gap between germline ends came to 12 bases. The CDR3 reads CAGTRRETQYF. The CDR3, as DNA: TGTGCCGGCACCAGGAGGGAGACCCAGTACTTC.